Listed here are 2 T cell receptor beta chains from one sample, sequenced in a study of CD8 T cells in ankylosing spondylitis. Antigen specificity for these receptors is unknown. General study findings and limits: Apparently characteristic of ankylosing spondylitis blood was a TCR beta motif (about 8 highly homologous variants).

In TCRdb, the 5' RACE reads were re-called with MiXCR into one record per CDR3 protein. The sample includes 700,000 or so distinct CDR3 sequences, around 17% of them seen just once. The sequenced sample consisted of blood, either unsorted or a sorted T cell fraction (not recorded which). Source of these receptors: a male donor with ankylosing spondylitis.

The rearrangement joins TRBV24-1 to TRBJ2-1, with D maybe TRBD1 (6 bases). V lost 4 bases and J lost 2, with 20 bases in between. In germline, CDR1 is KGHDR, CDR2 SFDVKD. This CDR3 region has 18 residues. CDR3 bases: TGTGCCACCAGTGACCCGAACCGCTCATGGGACACCTACAATGAGCAGTTCTTC. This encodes CATSDPNRSWDTYNEQFF.

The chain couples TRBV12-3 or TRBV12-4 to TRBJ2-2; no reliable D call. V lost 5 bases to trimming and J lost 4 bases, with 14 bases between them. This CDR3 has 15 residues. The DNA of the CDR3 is TGTGCCAGCAGTGAGTTAGACCGGCGCACCGGGGAGCTGTTTTTT. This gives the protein CASSELDRRTGELFF.